This T cell receptor (beta chain) came from a study of human T cells and chemical hapten exposure. Sample time point: pre-sensitization, week 0. Indicated treatment: therapeutic diphenylcyclopropenone sensitization with weekly scalp DPC. This clonotype was found a few times. TCRdb reprocessed the RACE reads via MiXCR and lists one record per CDR3 protein. The sample has 30,000 to 40,000 distinct CDR3 sequences, roughly 7.6% seen once. V lost 7 bases to trimming and J lost 6 bases, with 5 bases between them. This CDR3 has 11 amino acids. The germline V gene has CDR1 SGDLS and CDR2 YYNGEE. The material was whole blood, obtained in connection with sensitization to the hapten diphenylcyclopropenone (DPC). This chain joins TRBV9 and TRBJ1-6; no firm D call. The sequence came from a woman in her forties or fifties with alopecia areata. Some clones in this sample may be carry-over from other donors' samples. The CDR3 coding sequence is TGTGCCAGCGGTGTTAATTCACCCCTCCACTTT. It specifies CASGVNSPLHF.